Listed here are 4 T cell receptor beta chains from one sample, sequenced in a study of OX40 agonist ivuxolimab in advanced cancers. The table came from immunoSEQ multiplex PCR; TCRdb's copy has only in-frame clones and leaves some out. Here the sample spans roughly 92,000 clones, around 91% being singletons. This sample comprised CD4+ or CD8+ T cells sorted from blood, obtained in a trial of the OX40 agonist ivuxolimab. These receptors all stem from an adult with an advanced solid tumor such as melanoma, head and neck, liver or kidney cancer.

The V gene is TRBV5-6, the J gene TRBJ2-3; 9 nucleotides align to TRBD2. In germline, CDR1 is SGHDT, CDR2 YYEEEE. J was trimmed by 6 bases and V by 5 bases; bases with no gene match: 10. There are 15 residues in the CDR3. As DNA, the CDR3 is TGTGCCAGCAGGACCGGGACTAGCAATGTCGATACGCAGTATTTT. Translation: CASRTGTSNVDTQYF.

This clone was found once. The V gene is TRBV5-1, the J gene TRBJ2-1, with 9 nucleotides matching TRBD1. V lost 0 bases, J lost 6 bases, and 4 bases stayed unmatched. The germline V gene encodes CDR1 SGHRS and CDR2 YFSETQ. The CDR3 sequence is 15 residues long. The CDR3 loop reads CASSLGDRASNEQFF. CDR3 coding DNA: TGCGCCAGCAGCTTGGGGGACAGGGCGAGCAATGAGCAGTTCTTC.

Notes on this clone: Additional DNA sequences in this sample encode the identical CDR3. V and J are TRBV14 and TRBJ2-7, with 8 nucleotides matching TRBD2. Germline V gene lookup returns CDR1 SGHDN and CDR2 FVKESK. V was clipped by 5 bases and J by 2 bases; unmatched bases: 20. CDR3 length: 19 amino acids. CDR3 sequence (DNA): TGTGCCAGCAGCAAAGCTCGGCGGGTAGCGGGAATGCCTACCTACGAGCAGTACTTC. This sequence encodes CASSKARRVAGMPTYEQYF.

The chain couples TRBV5-4 to TRBJ1-2; D is perhaps TRBD1 (6 bases). The length of the CDR3 is 13 residues. Looked up from germline, CDR1 is SGHNT and CDR2 is YYREEE (reference sequence). Trimming stripped 4 bases from V and 7 bases from J, with 14 bases between. As DNA, the CDR3 is TGTGCCAGCAGCGGGGGCCTGGGTCGTGGCTACACCTTC. This codes for CASSGGLGRGYTF.